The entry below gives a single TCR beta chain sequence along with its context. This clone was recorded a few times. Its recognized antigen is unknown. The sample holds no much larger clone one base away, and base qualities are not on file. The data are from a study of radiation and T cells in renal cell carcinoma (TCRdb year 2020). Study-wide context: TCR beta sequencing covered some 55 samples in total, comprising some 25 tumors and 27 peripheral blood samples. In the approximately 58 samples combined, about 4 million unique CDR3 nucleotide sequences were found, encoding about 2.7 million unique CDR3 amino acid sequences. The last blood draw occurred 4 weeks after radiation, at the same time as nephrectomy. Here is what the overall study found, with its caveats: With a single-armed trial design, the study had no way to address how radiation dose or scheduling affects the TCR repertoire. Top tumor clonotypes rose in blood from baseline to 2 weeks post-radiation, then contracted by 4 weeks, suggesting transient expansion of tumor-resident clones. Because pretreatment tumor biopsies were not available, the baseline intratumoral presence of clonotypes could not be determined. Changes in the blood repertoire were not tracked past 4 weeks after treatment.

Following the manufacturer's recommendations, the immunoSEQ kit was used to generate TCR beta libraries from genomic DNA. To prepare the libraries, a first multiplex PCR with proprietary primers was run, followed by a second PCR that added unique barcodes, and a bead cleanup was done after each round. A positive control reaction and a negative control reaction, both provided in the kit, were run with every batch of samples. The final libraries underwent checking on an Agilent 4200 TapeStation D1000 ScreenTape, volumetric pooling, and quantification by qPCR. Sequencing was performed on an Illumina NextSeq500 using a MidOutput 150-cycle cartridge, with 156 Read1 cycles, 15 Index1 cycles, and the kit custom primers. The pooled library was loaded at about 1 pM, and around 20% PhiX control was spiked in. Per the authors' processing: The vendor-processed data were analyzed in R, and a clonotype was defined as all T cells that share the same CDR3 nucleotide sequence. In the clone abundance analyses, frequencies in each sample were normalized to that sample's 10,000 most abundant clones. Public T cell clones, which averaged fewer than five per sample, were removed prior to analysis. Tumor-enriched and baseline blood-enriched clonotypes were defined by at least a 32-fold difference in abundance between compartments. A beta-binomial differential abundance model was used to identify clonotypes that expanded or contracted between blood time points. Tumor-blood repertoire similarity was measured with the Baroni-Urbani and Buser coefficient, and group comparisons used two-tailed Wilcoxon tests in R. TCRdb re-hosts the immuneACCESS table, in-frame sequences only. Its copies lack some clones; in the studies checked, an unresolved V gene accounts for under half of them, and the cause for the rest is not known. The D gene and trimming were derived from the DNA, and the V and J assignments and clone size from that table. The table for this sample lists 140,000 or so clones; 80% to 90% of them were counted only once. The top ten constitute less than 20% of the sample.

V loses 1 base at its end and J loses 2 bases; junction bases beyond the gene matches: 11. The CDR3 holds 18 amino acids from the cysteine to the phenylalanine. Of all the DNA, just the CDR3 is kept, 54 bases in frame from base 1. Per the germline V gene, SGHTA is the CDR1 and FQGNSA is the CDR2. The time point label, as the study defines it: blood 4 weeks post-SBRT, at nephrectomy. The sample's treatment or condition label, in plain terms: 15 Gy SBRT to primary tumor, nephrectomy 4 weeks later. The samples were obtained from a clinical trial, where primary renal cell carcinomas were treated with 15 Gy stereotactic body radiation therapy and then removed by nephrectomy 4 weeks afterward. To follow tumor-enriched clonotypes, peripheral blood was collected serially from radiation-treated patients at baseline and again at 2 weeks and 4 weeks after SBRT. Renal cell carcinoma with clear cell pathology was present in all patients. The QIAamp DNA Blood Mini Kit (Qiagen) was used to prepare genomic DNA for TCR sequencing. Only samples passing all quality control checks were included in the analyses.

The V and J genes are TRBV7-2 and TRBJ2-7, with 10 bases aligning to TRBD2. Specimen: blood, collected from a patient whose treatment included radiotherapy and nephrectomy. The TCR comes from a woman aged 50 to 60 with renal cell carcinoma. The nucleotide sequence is TGTGCCAGCAGCTTAGGGTCTAGCGGGAGAACGTCGGCCTACGAGCAGTACTTC. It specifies CASSLGSSGRTSAYEQYF.